Shown below are 3 T cell receptor beta chains from a single sample sequenced in a study of blood T cell repertoires in COVID-19. Assay used: immunoSEQ multiplex PCR; TCRdb lists only in-frame clones, some missing. The profile shows 280,000 or so clones, approximately 81% of them singletons. The sample was PBMCs or T cells enriched from blood (not recorded which). These receptor sequences come from a woman in her forties or fifties who had recovered from COVID-19.

The V and J genes are TRBV20-1 and TRBJ1-2, with D perhaps TRBD1 (5 bases). This CDR3 has 11 amino acids. Per germline, CDR1 DFQATT and CDR2 SNEGSKA (reference sequence). Trimming cost V 7 bases and J 4 bases, with 10 bases left between them. The CDR3 DNA reads TGCAGTGGGGGGGACCTCTATGGCTACACCTTC. This encodes CSGGDLYGYTF.

DNA of the CDR3: TGCGCCAGCAGCTACCTACAGGGGGCCCTTTCCGAGCAGTACTTC. Translating gives CASSYLQGALSEQYF. This chain joins TRBV5-1 and TRBJ2-7; TRBD1 matches 9 bases. From germline, CDR1 is SGHRS and CDR2 YFSETQ. The junction had 10 bases not matched to a gene; V was cut back by 3 bases and J by 6 bases. CDR3 length: 15 amino acids.

The gene calls are TRBV12-3 or TRBV12-4 and TRBJ1-5; D is possibly TRBD1 (5 bases). V was pared by 6 bases and J by 4 bases, with 10 bases between. CDR3 length: 13 residues. CDR3 in amino acids: CASRAGGNQPQHF. CDR3 DNA: TGTGCCAGCAGGGCGGGGGGGAATCAGCCCCAGCATTTT.